This T cell receptor (beta chain) was sequenced during a study of blood T cell repertoires in COVID-19. Turning to the study itself: Samples came from the United States, Italy and Spain, spanning acute and convalescent COVID-19.

V lost 6 bases and J lost 4; bases outside the gene matches: 11. The CDR3 covers 15 residues. The germline V gene has CDR1 KGHSH and CDR2 LQKENI. Authors' methods: From reference gene primer amplification, estimates of nucleated cell counts were derived. Profiling relied on immunoSEQ multiplex PCR, and the TCRdb table lists in-frame clones only, not all of them. Clonal size and the V and J genes are those of that table, whereas D and trimming came from the DNA. The sample contains 60,000 to 85,000 clones, over 75% of which appear only once. Recruited during active infection, patients (from Seattle) were subsequently followed longitudinally.

V gene TRBV18 combines with J gene TRBJ2-5, with TRBD2 identical over 7 bases. The sequencing sample was made of peripheral blood. The clonotype comes from a man in his forties with COVID-19, enrolled during active disease. The CDR3 here is CASSSTSVGAETQYF. DNA for the CDR3: TGTGCCAGCTCTTCCACTAGCGTGGGTGCAGAGACCCAGTACTTC.